The text below deals with one T cell receptor (beta chain). This specimen belongs to a study of technical replicates of blood from a handful of donors. Trimming removed 0 bases at V and 8 bases at J, with 11 bases between. CDR1 and CDR2 (germline): MGHRA, YSYEKL. The CDR3 contains 14 residues. Clones were read by immunoSEQ multiplex PCR, and TCRdb kept only the in-frame ones, dropping some. This sample yields around 100,000 clones, of which roughly 94% are seen a single time; 0.34% belongs to the top ten. The sequence was obtained from a human donor in good health. The sequencing sample was made of T cells isolated from PBMCs. The chain employs TRBV4-1 and TRBJ2-1; TRBD2 might be the D (6 bases). The CDR3 reads CASSQEPGGDEQFF. In nucleotides, the CDR3 is TGCGCCAGCAGCCAAGAGCCTGGAGGGGATGAGCAGTTCTTC.